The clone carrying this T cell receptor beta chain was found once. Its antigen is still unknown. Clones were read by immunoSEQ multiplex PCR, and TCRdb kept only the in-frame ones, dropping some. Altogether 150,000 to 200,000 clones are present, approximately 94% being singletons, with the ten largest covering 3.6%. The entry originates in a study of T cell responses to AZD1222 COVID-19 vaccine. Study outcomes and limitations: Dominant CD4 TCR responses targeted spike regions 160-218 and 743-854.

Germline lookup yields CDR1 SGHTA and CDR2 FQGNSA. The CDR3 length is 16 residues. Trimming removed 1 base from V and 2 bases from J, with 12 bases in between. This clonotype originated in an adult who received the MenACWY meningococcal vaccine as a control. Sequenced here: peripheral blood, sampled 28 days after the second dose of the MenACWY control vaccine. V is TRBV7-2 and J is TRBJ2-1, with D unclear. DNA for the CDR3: TGTGCCAGCAGCTTAGATGGCACTATACCCTACAATGAGCAGTTCTTC. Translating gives CASSLDGTIPYNEQFF.